The present T cell receptor beta chain was sequenced within a study of regulatory T cells in long-lasting Graves disease. The time point is: persistent/refractory GD, antithyroid drugs over 5 years with positive TRAb. PBMC RNA was the source of the TCR library. V was pared by 0 bases and J by 5 bases, with 10 bases between. The V gene's germline CDR1 is DFQATT and CDR2 SNEGSKA (reference sequence). CDR3 length equals 13 residues. This clonotype was observed many times. According to the study, TCR beta libraries were built with iRepertoire HTBI primers and CDR3-region Arm-PCR. TCRdb re-called the multiplex PCR reads through MiXCR, storing one row per CDR3 protein. This sample carries about 460,000 distinct CDR3 sequences, 20% to 25% of them seen once, and the ten largest clones take about 12%.

This sequence joins TRBV20-1 and TRBJ2-5; TRBD1 might be the D (5 bases). The sequencing here drew on peripheral blood mononuclear cells (PBMCs), taken when the disease was refractory, from a patient treated with antithyroid drugs. The clonotype comes from a female donor with Graves disease. The CDR3 is CSARDVGRETQYF. Here the CDR3 DNA reads TGCAGTGCTAGAGATGTGGGGCGGGAGACCCAGTACTTC.